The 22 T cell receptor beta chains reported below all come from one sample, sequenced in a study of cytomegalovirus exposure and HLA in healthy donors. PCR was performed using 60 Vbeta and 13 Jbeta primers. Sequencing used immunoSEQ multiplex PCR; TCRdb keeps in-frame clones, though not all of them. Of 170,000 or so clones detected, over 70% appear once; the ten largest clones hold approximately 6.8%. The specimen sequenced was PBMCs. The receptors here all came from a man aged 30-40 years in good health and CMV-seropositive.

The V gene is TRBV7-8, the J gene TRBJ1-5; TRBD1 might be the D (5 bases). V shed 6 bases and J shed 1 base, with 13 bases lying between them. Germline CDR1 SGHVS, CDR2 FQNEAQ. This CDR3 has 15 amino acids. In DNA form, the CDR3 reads TGTGCCAGCAGTCAAGGGGACTCAAGCAATCAGCCCCAGCATTTT. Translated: CASSQGDSSNQPQHF.

This CDR3 reads CASSILSYPLAGGITGELFF. The DNA for the CDR3 is TGTGCCAGTAGTATTCTTTCCTACCCCCTGGCAGGGGGAATCACCGGGGAGCTGTTTTTT. This sequence joins TRBV19 and TRBJ2-2; TRBD1 matches at 7 bases. The trim removed 3 bases at V and 4 bases at J, leaving 20 bases unmatched. Germline V gene data show CDR1 as LNHDA and CDR2 as SQIVND (reference sequence). The CDR3 is made up of 20 amino acids.

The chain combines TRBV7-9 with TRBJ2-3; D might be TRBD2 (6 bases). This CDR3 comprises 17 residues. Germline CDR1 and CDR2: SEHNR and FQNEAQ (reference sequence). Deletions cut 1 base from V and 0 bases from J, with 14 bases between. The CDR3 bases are TGTGCCAGCAGCTTAGGGCTCCGGCGGGATAGCACAGATACGCAGTATTTT. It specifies CASSLGLRRDSTDTQYF.

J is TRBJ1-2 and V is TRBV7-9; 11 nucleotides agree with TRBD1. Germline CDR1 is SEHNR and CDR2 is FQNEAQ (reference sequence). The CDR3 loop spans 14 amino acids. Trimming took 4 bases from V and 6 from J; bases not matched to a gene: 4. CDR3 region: CASSSPGQGDGYTF. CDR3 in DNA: TGTGCCAGCAGCTCACCGGGACAGGGGGATGGCTACACCTTC.

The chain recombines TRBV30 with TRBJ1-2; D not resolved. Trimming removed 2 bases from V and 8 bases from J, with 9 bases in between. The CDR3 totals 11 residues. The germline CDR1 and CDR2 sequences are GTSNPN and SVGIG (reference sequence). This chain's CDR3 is CAWSKGGGYTF. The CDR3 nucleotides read TGTGCCTGGAGTAAGGGAGGAGGCTACACCTTC. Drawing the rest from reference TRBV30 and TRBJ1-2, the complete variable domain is SQTIHQWPATLVQPVGSPLSLECTVEGTSNPNLYWYRQAAGRGLQLLFYSVGIGQISSEVPQNLSASRPQDRQFILSSKKLLLSDSGFYLCAWSKGGGYTFGSGTRLTVV.

The CDR3 protein is CASRRDRAFNTEAFF. The CDR3 DNA follows: TGTGCCAGCAGAAGGGACAGGGCTTTCAACACTGAAGCTTTCTTT. The V gene is TRBV27, the J gene TRBJ1-1; 9 bases map to TRBD1. CDR3 length equals 15 residues. The ends lost 6 bases at V and 2 bases at J; junction bases unmatched: 7. The germline V gene has CDR1 MNHEY and CDR2 SMNVEV (reference sequence).

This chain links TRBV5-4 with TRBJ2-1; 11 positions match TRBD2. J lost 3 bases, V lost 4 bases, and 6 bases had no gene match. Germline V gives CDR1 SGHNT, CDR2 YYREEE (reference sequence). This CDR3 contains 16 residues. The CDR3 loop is CASSMVAGGRYNEQFF. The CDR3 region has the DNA TGTGCCAGCAGCATGGTAGCGGGAGGGCGCTACAATGAGCAGTTCTTC.

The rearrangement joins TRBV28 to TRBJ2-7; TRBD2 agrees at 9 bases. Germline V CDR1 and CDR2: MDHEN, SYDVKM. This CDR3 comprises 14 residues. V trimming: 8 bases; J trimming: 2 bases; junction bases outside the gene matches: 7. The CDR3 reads CASVGAGGTYEQYF. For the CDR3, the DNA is TGTGCCAGCGTTGGGGCGGGAGGGACCTACGAGCAGTACTTC.

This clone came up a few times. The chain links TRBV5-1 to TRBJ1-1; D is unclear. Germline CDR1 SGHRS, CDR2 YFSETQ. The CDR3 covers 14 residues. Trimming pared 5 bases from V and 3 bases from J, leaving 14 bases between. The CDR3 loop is CASRGGLGDTEAFF. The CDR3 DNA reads TGCGCCAGCAGGGGCGGGCTCGGGGACACTGAAGCTTTCTTT. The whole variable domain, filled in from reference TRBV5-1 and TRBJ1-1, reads KAGVTQTPRYLIKTRGQQVTLSCSPISGHRSVSWYQQTPGQGLQFLFEYFSETQRNKGNFPGRFSGRQFSNSRSEMNVSTLELGDSALYLCASRGGLGDTEAFFGQGTRLTVV.

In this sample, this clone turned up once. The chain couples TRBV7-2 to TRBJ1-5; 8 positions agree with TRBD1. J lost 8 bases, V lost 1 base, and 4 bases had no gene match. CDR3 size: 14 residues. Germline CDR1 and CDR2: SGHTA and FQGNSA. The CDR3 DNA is TGTGCCAGCAGCTTAGTCGGGACAGGAGAGCCCCAGCATTTT. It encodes CASSLVGTGEPQHF.

The CDR3 protein is CASSPISRDRGHEQYF. The CDR3 DNA reads as TGTGCCAGCAGCCCTATCAGCAGGGACAGGGGACACGAGCAGTACTTC. V gene TRBV28 combines with J gene TRBJ2-7; TRBD1 aligns across 10 bases. The CDR3 totals 16 residues. Trimming at V came to 6 bases and at J to 5 bases, leaving 13 bases not matched to a gene. Germline CDR1 MDHEN, CDR2 SYDVKM.

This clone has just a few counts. This CDR3 is CASRDRGTDTQYF. CDR3 nucleotides: TGTGCCAGCAGGGACAGGGGAACAGATACGCAGTATTTT. This chain joins TRBV14 and TRBJ2-3; 9 nucleotides line up with TRBD1. Germline CDR1 and CDR2: SGHDN and FVKESK. After removal of 6 bases from V and 3 bases from J, the junction contained 1 base not matched to a gene. This CDR3 contains 13 residues. Variable domain in full (rest from reference TRBV14 and TRBJ2-3): EAGVTQFPSHSVIEKGQTVTLRCDPISGHDNLYWYRRVMGKEIKFLLHFVKESKQDESGMPNNRFLAERTGGTYSTLKVQPAELEDSGVYFCASRDRGTDTQYFGPGTRLTVL.

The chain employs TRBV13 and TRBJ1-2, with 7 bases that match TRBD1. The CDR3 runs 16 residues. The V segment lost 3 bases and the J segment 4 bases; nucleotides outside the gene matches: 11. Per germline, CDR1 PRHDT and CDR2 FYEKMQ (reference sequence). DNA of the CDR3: TGTGCCAGCAGCTTTCAGGGGGGCTTGGGCGTCTATGGCTACACCTTC. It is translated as CASSFQGGLGVYGYTF.

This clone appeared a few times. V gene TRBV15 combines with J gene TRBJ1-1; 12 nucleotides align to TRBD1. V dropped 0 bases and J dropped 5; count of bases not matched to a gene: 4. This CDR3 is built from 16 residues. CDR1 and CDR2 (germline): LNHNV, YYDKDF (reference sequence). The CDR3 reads CATSREGTGGWTEAFF. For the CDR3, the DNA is TGTGCCACCAGCAGAGAGGGGACAGGGGGCTGGACTGAAGCTTTCTTT.

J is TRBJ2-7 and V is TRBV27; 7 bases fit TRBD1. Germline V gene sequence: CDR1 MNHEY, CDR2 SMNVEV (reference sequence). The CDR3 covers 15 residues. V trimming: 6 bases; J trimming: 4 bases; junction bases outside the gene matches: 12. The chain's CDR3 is CASSRMTGLVYEQYF. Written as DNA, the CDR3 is TGTGCCAGCAGCCGAATGACAGGGTTGGTTTACGAGCAGTACTTC.

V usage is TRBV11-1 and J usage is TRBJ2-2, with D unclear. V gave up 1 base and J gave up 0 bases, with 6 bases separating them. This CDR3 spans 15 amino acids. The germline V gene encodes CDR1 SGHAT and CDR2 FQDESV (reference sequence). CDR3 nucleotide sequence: TGTGCCAGCAGCTTAGGCCAGACGAACACCGGGGAGCTGTTTTTT. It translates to CASSLGQTNTGELFF. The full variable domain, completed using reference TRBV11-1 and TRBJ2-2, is EAEVAQSPRYKITEKSQAVAFWCDPISGHATLYWYRQILGQGPELLVQFQDESVVDDSQLPKDRFSAERLKGVDSTLKIQPAELGDSAMYLCASSLGQTNTGELFFGEGSRLTVL.

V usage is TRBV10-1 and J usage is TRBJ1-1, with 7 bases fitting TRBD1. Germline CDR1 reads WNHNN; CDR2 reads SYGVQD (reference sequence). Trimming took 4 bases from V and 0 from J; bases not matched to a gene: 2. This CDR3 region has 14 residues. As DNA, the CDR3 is TGCGCCAGCAGTGCGGACAGGCTGAACACTGAAGCTTTCTTT. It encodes CASSADRLNTEAFF.

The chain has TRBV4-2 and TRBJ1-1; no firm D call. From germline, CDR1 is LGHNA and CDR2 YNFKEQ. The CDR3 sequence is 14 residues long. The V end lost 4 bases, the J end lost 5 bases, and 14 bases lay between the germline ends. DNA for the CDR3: TGTGCCAGCAGCCCGAGGGTCGAGGTAACTGAAGCTTTCTTT. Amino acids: CASSPRVEVTEAFF.

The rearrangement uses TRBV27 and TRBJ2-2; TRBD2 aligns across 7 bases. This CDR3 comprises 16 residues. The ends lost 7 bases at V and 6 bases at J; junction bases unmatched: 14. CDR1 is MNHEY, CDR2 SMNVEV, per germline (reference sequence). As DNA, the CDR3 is TGTGCCAGCACCTCCCCTCAGGGAGCGGGACCCGGGGAGCTGTTTTTT. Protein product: CASTSPQGAGPGELFF.

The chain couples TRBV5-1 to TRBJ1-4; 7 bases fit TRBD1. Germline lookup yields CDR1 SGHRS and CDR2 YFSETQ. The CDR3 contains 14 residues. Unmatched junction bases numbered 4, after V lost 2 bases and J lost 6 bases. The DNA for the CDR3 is TGCGCCAGCAGCTTAGGGACAGCGGATGAAAAACTGTTTTTT. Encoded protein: CASSLGTADEKLFF.

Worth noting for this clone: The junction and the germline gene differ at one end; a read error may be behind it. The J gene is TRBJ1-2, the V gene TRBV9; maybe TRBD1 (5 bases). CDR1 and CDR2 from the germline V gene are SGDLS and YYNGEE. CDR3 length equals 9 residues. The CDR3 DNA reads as TGTGCCAGCACCTTCGGGGACTTCTTC. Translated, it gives CASTFGDFF.

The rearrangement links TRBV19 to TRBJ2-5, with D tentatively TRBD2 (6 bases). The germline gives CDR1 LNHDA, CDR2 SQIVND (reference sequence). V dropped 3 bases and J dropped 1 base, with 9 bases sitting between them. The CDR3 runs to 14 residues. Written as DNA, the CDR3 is TGTGCCAGTAGTATTGGCGGGATCCAAGAGACCCAGTACTTC. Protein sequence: CASSIGGIQETQYF. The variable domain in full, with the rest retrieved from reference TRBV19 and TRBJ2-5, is DGGITQSPKYLFRKEGQNVTLSCEQNLNHDAMYWYRQDPGQGLRLIYYSQIVNDFQKGDIAEGYSVSREKKESFPLTVTSAQKNPTAFYLCASSIGGIQETQYFGPGTRLLVL.